This T cell receptor beta chain came from a study of response to subunit inactivated influenza vaccine. Overall study results and limits: The authors suggested that few new T cells are recruited per seasonal influenza vaccination.

Comment on this clonotype: What it recognizes is unknown.

TCRdb reanalysed the RT-PCR reads using MiXCR and keeps one entry per CDR3 protein. The repertoire holds over 400,000 distinct CDR3 sequences, with approximately 11% as singletons. Trimming removed 3 bases from V and 8 bases from J; junction bases left unmatched: 12. Per germline, CDR1 KGHDR and CDR2 SFDVKD. The CDR3 spans 17 residues. This receptor was identified in a man in his forties or fifties who received an inactivated influenza vaccine. The chain recombines TRBV24-1 with TRBJ2-1; TRBD2 matches 10 bases. This sample comprised PBMCs from blood, obtained 35 to 45 days after vaccination. This CDR3 is CATSDGLQREGRDEQFF. Here the CDR3 DNA reads TGTGCCACCAGTGATGGCCTCCAGCGGGAGGGCCGCGATGAGCAGTTCTTC.